The 24 T cell receptor beta chains given below trace back to one sample, sequenced in a study of regulatory T cells in long-lasting Graves disease. Through Arm-PCR of CDR3 regions and iRepertoire HTBI primers, TCR beta libraries were built. TCRdb called the multiplex PCR reads again in MiXCR, with one record for every CDR3 protein. The table records about 660,000 distinct CDR3 sequences, about 32% of them present only once. Time point given: persistent/refractory GD, antithyroid drugs over 5 years with positive TRAb. The authors made the TCR library using RNA they extracted from PBMCs. Source: peripheral blood mononuclear cells (PBMCs), taken when the disease was refractory, from a patient treated with antithyroid drugs. These receptors all come from a female donor with Graves disease.

The rearrangement joins TRBV20-1 to TRBJ2-4, with TRBD2 matching over 8 bases. There are 15 residues in the CDR3. CDR1 and CDR2 from the germline V gene are DFQATT and SNEGSKA (reference sequence). V was pared by 5 bases and J by 0 bases, with 6 bases of the junction left unmatched. This CDR3 is CSALTSGLAKNIQYF. DNA of the CDR3: TGCAGTGCTCTTACTAGCGGCCTAGCCAAAAACATTCAGTACTTC.

This clonotype was recorded a few times. CDR3 in DNA: TGCAGTGCTAGAGAAGAGCGGGAGCGGCGCGAGCAGTACTTC. Translation: CSAREERERREQYF. The V call is TRBV20-1, the J call TRBJ2-7; 8 bases map to TRBD2. Per germline, CDR1 DFQATT and CDR2 SNEGSKA (reference sequence). V shed 0 bases and J 6 bases; nucleotides not matched to a gene: 7. The CDR3 length is 14 residues.

This clonotype has only a few counts. Being one base from a much bigger clone, this may be a read error. The chain recombines TRBV6-9 with TRBJ1-1; D is undetermined. V lost 3 bases to trimming and J lost 4 bases, with 6 bases between them. Germline CDR1 is MNHGY and CDR2 is SVAAGI. The CDR3 length is 12 residues. The CDR3 coding sequence is TGTGCCAGCAGTTACACGGGCACTGAAGCTTTCTTT. Translated: CASSYTGTEAFF.

V is TRBV6-1 and J is TRBJ2-1; 8 bases align to TRBD2. From germline, CDR1 is MNHNS and CDR2 SASEGT. J lost 5 bases, V lost 6 bases, and 9 bases had no gene match. This CDR3 has 15 residues. CDR3 amino acids: CASSDNPGLDNEQFF. The DNA for the CDR3 is TGTGCCAGCAGCGATAATCCGGGACTAGACAATGAGCAGTTCTTC.

The CDR3 region has the DNA TGTGCCAGCAGTCCCCCCGGGAGGGCCTTCAATGAGCAGTTCTTC. Its translation: CASSPPGRAFNEQFF. This rearrangement joins TRBV6-1 to TRBJ2-1; 8 bases align to TRBD2. This CDR3 has 15 residues. The germline gives CDR1 MNHNS, CDR2 SASEGT. Unmatched junction bases numbered 9, after V lost 5 bases and J lost 6 bases.

Only a few counts were recorded for this clonotype. CDR3 sequence reads: CASSGRGATNEKLFF. The DNA for the CDR3 is TGTGCCAGCAGTGGCCGTGGTGCAACTAATGAAAAACTGTTTTTT. V and J are TRBV6-1 and TRBJ1-4; D is unresolved. Germline values: CDR1 MNHNS, CDR2 SASEGT. The V end lost 4 bases, the J end lost 0 bases, and 9 bases lay between the germline ends. CDR3 size: 15 residues.

This clonotype was detected a few times. V gene TRBV20-1 combines with J gene TRBJ1-4; 7 bases are a match to TRBD1. The CDR3 spans 15 residues. Per the germline V gene, CDR1 is DFQATT and CDR2 is SNEGSKA (reference sequence). With 4 bases clipped from V and 5 bases from J, the junction kept 10 bases outside the gene matches. The CDR3 protein is CSAIATGRSNEKLFF. Written as DNA, the CDR3 is TGCAGTGCTATCGCGACAGGGAGGTCCAATGAAAAACTGTTTTTT.

The chain joins TRBV7-9 to TRBJ1-6; 10 nucleotides line up with TRBD1. V shed 4 bases and J 7 bases; nucleotides not matched to a gene: 13. CDR3 length equals 18 residues. Germline CDR1 is SEHNR and CDR2 is FQNEAQ (reference sequence). The CDR3 spells CASSSQRFGQGVNSPLHF. Here the CDR3 DNA reads TGTGCCAGCAGCTCTCAGAGATTTGGACAGGGGGTCAATTCACCCCTCCACTTT.

This sequence joins TRBV6-1 and TRBJ1-4; the D is unclear. The CDR3 consists of 12 residues. Germline V gene lookup returns CDR1 MNHNS and CDR2 SASEGT. Trimming took off 8 bases at V and 7 bases at J, with 11 bases between the two ends. CDR3 loop: CASGVGSEKLFF. The CDR3 coding sequence is TGTGCCAGCGGGGTAGGGTCTGAAAAACTGTTTTTT.

The V gene is TRBV12-3 or TRBV12-4, the J gene TRBJ2-7, with D possibly matching TRBD2 (6 bases). The CDR3 consists of 16 residues. V lost 3 bases, J lost 1 base, and 16 bases lay in between. The CDR3 loop is CASSFRGTSSSYEQYF. DNA of the CDR3: TGTGCCAGCAGTTTTCGCGGGACTTCTTCTTCCTACGAGCAGTACTTC.

This clonotype has a handful of counts. The chain employs TRBV7-2 and TRBJ2-7; 11 bases match TRBD2. Germline V lookup: CDR1 SGHTA, CDR2 FQGNSA. J gave up 3 bases and V 4 bases, and 23 bases lay outside the gene matches. This CDR3 is 21 amino acids long. The CDR3 region is CASSSRPRLLAGVATIYEQYF. CDR3 bases: TGTGCCAGCAGCTCCCGACCCCGCTTACTAGCGGGAGTGGCGACCATCTACGAGCAGTACTTC.

This clonotype showed up just once. The V call is TRBV20-1, the J call TRBJ1-1; TRBD1 is a possible D gene (6 bases). The CDR3 is 16 amino acids. The V gene's germline CDR1 is DFQATT and CDR2 SNEGSKA (reference sequence). Deletions cut 2 bases from V and 0 bases from J, with 16 bases between. The CDR3 protein is CSARNYRDNMNTEAFF. Here the CDR3 DNA reads TGCAGTGCTAGAAACTACCGGGACAACATGAACACTGAAGCTTTCTTT.

The chain recombines TRBV5-1 with TRBJ2-2; D might be TRBD2 (6 bases). Germline V gene lookup returns CDR1 SGHRS and CDR2 YFSETQ. The CDR3 is 17 residues long. With 0 bases removed from V and 2 bases from J, the gap between germline ends came to 14 bases. The chain's CDR3 is CASSLGAGTSNTGELFF. The CDR3 region has the DNA TGCGCCAGCAGCTTGGGGGCCGGGACTTCAAACACCGGGGAGCTGTTTTTT. Full variable domain (outside the CDR3, taken from reference TRBV5-1 and TRBJ2-2): KAGVTQTPRYLIKTRGQQVTLSCSPISGHRSVSWYQQTPGQGLQFLFEYFSETQRNKGNFPGRFSGRQFSNSRSEMNVSTLELGDSALYLCASSLGAGTSNTGELFFGEGSRLTVL.

The chain carries TRBV7-2 and TRBJ2-7, with 8 bases fitting TRBD2. Unmatched junction bases numbered 3, after V lost 2 bases and J lost 0 bases. Per the germline V gene, CDR1 is SGHTA and CDR2 is FQGNSA. This CDR3 spans 15 amino acids. DNA for the CDR3: TGTGCCAGCAGCTTAAAAGCGGGAGACTCCTACGAGCAGTACTTC. Translation gives CASSLKAGDSYEQYF.

The V gene is TRBV5-1, the J gene TRBJ1-1; no definite D call. This CDR3 contains 15 residues. V gave up 0 bases and J gave up 0 bases, with 9 bases separating them. Per germline, CDR1 SGHRS and CDR2 YFSETQ. Here the CDR3 reads CASSLEGEMNTEAFF. The CDR3 DNA is TGCGCCAGCAGCTTGGAAGGAGAGATGAACACTGAAGCTTTCTTT.

A note on this clonotype: With a much larger clone just one base away, this may be a read error. V gene TRBV2 combines with J gene TRBJ1-1, with 8 bases aligning to TRBD1. There are 13 residues in the CDR3. Germline CDR1 SNHLY, CDR2 FYNNEI. Trimming took 11 bases from V and 4 from J; bases not matched to a gene: 9. The CDR3 nucleotides read TGTGCCGGCACCCCTGACAGGGGCACTGAAGCTTTCTTT. This encodes CAGTPDRGTEAFF.

This clonotype has only a few counts. The rearrangement links TRBV28 to TRBJ2-6; D is possibly TRBD1 (8 bases). The CDR3 has 19 amino acids. The germline gives CDR1 MDHEN, CDR2 SYDVKM. The V end was cut by 4 bases, the J end by 1 base, with 20 bases between. CDR3: CASSSNRGGGRSGANVLTF. As DNA, the CDR3 is TGTGCCAGCAGTTCAAACAGGGGGGGCGGACGGTCTGGGGCCAACGTCCTGACTTTC.

This chain links TRBV11-1 with TRBJ2-7; 13 bases match TRBD2. Germline assignment: CDR1 SGHAT and CDR2 FQDESV (reference sequence). The ends lost 5 bases at V and 5 bases at J; junction bases unmatched: 9. The CDR3 consists of 16 residues. CDR3 protein: CASSQVGLAGVHEQYF. The CDR3 DNA reads as TGTGCCAGCAGCCAAGTCGGACTAGCGGGAGTACACGAGCAGTACTTC. The variable domain in full, with the rest retrieved from reference TRBV11-1 and TRBJ2-7, is EAEVAQSPRYKITEKSQAVAFWCDPISGHATLYWYRQILGQGPELLVQFQDESVVDDSQLPKDRFSAERLKGVDSTLKIQPAELGDSAMYLCASSQVGLAGVHEQYFGPGTRLTVT.

This chain links TRBV12-3 or TRBV12-4 with TRBJ2-1, with TRBD2 matching 12 bases. V lost 6 bases, J lost 3 bases, and 9 bases stayed unmatched. The CDR3 loop spans 17 amino acids. CDR3 nucleotides: TGTGCCAGCAGCACCTCCATACTAGCGGGGGGCTACAATGAGCAGTTCTTC. Protein: CASSTSILAGGYNEQFF.

The V and J genes are TRBV30 and TRBJ2-5; D is unresolved. Trimming removed 5 bases at V and 5 bases at J, with 6 bases between. Germline-derived CDR1 and CDR2 are GTSNPN and SVGIG (reference sequence). The CDR3 is made up of 10 amino acids. CDR3: CAWYSETQYF. Written as DNA, the CDR3 is TGTGCCTGGTATAGTGAGACCCAGTACTTC. Together with reference TRBV30 and TRBJ2-5, the CDR3 gives the full variable domain: SQTIHQWPATLVQPVGSPLSLECTVEGTSNPNLYWYRQAAGRGLQLLFYSVGIGQISSEVPQNLSASRPQDRQFILSSKKLLLSDSGFYLCAWYSETQYFGPGTRLLVL.

This clonotype was detected ten times or more. CDR3: CASSYPGAGDNTEAFF. For the CDR3, the DNA is TGTGCCAGCAGTTACCCCGGGGCAGGGGATAACACTGAAGCTTTCTTT. The V and J genes are TRBV28 and TRBJ1-1, with D possibly matching TRBD1 (6 bases). Germline-derived CDR1 and CDR2 are MDHEN and SYDVKM. Trimming stripped 4 bases from V and 2 bases from J, with 17 bases between. This CDR3 region has 16 residues.

The gene calls are TRBV20-1 and TRBJ1-2; D uncertain. Trimming cost V 3 bases and J 4 bases, with 9 bases left between them. The CDR3 has 12 amino acids. The germline V gene encodes CDR1 DFQATT and CDR2 SNEGSKA (reference sequence). The CDR3 DNA sequence: TGCAGTGCTAGTCCCAGATTCTATGGCTACACCTTC. The encoded protein is CSASPRFYGYTF.

The chain has TRBV20-1 and TRBJ1-5, with TRBD1 matching 7 bases. CDR3 length: 15 residues. V lost 0 bases to trimming and J lost 0 bases; unmatched junction nucleotides: 2. Per the germline V gene, CDR1 is DFQATT and CDR2 is SNEGSKA (reference sequence). CDR3 nucleotides: TGCAGTGCTAGAGAACAGGGGTATAGCAATCAGCCCCAGCATTTT. This encodes CSAREQGYSNQPQHF.

CDR3 DNA sequence: TGTGCCAGCAGCTTGGACCTAGGGACCAATAATTCACCCCTCCACTTT. It encodes CASSLDLGTNNSPLHF. This rearrangement joins TRBV5-4 to TRBJ1-6; TRBD1 might be the D (5 bases). The V end lost 0 bases, the J end lost 5 bases, and 12 bases lay between the germline ends. This CDR3 has 16 amino acids. Germline CDR1 and CDR2: SGHNT and YYREEE (reference sequence).